This record looks at one T cell receptor beta chain sequence and its context. V was shortened by 2 bases and J by 0 bases, with 30 bases between the two germline ends. The CDR3 is 22 residues long. Germline V gene lookup returns CDR1 LGHDT and CDR2 YNNKEL (reference sequence). Time point specified: newly diagnosed GD, antithyroid drugs for less than 3 months. From PBMCs, RNA was extracted and then used to make the TCR library. This sample was included in a study of regulatory T cells in long-lasting Graves disease. iRepertoire HTBI primers and Arm-PCR of CDR3 regions built TCR beta libraries. TCRdb itself ran the multiplex PCR reads through MiXCR, one entry per CDR3 protein. The table records roughly 380,000 distinct CDR3 sequences, 15% to 20% of them present only once. The data were also submitted as part of a second study, on T cells in Graves' hyperthyroidism and ophthalmopathy. That paper notes: Graves' hyperthyroidism was deemed stable absent ophthalmopathy progression within 18 months. Using 13 V-J features, a model discriminated ophthalmopathy from stable hyperthyroidism.

The TCR comes from a man aged 40-50 years with Graves disease. The sample was peripheral blood mononuclear cells (PBMCs), taken at new diagnosis, from a patient treated with antithyroid drugs. V is TRBV3-1 and J is TRBJ2-3; tentative D call: TRBD2 (5 bases). As DNA, the CDR3 is TGTGCCAGCAGCCAAATGTCGGGAAGGACCCATCGCGGACTTAGGAGCACAGATACGCAGTATTTT. Amino acids: CASSQMSGRTHRGLRSTDTQYF.